This is a list of T cell receptor beta chains from one sample in a study of T cells in Graves' hyperthyroidism and ophthalmopathy. TCRdb redid the calling of the multiplex PCR reads with MiXCR, one entry per CDR3 protein. Among about 250,000 distinct CDR3 sequences, around 22% were seen once, and the ten largest hold about 60%. Sequences were obtained from blood. These receptor sequences come from a man aged 25-40 years with Graves' ophthalmopathy. Each CDR3 is given with its conserved first and last residue. Each record gives: clone size, CDR3 length, V gene, J gene, D gene, CDR3 protein, CDR3 DNA. A D gene is named only where the DNA matches it firmly. Clone sizes are given selectively: once, few, many, or a class where the clone is expanded.

size: few
length: 16
V: TRBV19
J: TRBJ2-1
D: TRBD2
CDR3: CASSRWTSGSSGEQFF
DNA: TGTGCCAGTAGTAGGTGGACTAGCGGGAGTTCCGGGGAGCAGTTCTTC

size: -
length: 14
V: TRBV24-1
J: TRBJ2-5
D: -
CDR3: CATSETGTKETQYF
DNA: TGTGCCACCAGCGAGACCGGCACTAAAGAGACCCAGTACTTC

size: -
length: 14
V: TRBV27
J: TRBJ1-6
D: -
CDR3: CASSSGRDNSPLHF
DNA: TGTGCCAGCAGTTCGGGCAGGGATAATTCACCCCTCCACTTT

size: -
length: 14
V: TRBV5-1
J: TRBJ1-2
D: -
CDR3: CASSAGQSTYGYTF
DNA: TGCGCCAGCAGCGCGGGACAATCAACTTATGGCTACACCTTC

size: -
length: 18
V: TRBV10-3
J: TRBJ2-6
D: -
CDR3: CAISPRAGDGAGANVLTF
DNA: TGTGCCATCAGTCCTAGGGCAGGGGATGGGGCTGGGGCCAACGTCCTGACTTTC

size: few
length: 15
V: TRBV3-1
J: TRBJ2-4
D: TRBD1
CDR3: CASSQTRDRGGIQYF
DNA: TGTGCCAGCAGCCAAACTCGGGACAGGGGTGGCATTCAGTACTTC

size: -
length: 16
V: TRBV28
J: TRBJ2-5
D: TRBD2
CDR3: CASSQPGLAVRETQYF
DNA: TGTGCCAGCAGTCAACCGGGACTAGCAGTGAGAGAGACCCAGTACTTC

size: -
length: 13
V: TRBV7-9
J: TRBJ1-2
D: TRBD1
CDR3: CASSSTGIYGYTF
DNA: TGTGCCAGCAGCTCGACAGGGATCTATGGCTACACCTTC

size: -
length: 16
V: TRBV7-8
J: TRBJ2-2
D: TRBD2
CDR3: CASSPQAGANTGVLFF
DNA: TGTGCCAGCAGTCCACAAGCGGGAGCGAACACCGGGGTGCTGTTTTTT

size: -
length: 14
V: TRBV19
J: TRBJ1-1
D: -
CDR3: CASSMGRWNTEAFF
DNA: TGTGCCAGTAGTATGGGCCGATGGAACACTGAAGCTTTCTTT

size: many
length: 19
V: TRBV11-2
J: TRBJ2-2
D: -
CDR3: CASSLVRVWAAGRTGELFF
DNA: TGTGCCAGCAGCTTAGTCAGGGTCTGGGCCGCGGGGAGGACCGGGGAGCTGTTTTTT

size: few
length: 16
V: TRBV28
J: TRBJ2-1
D: TRBD2
CDR3: CASSSIAGNVYNEQFF
DNA: TGTGCCAGCAGTTCCATAGCGGGAAACGTTTACAATGAGCAGTTCTTC

size: few
length: 15
V: TRBV5-1
J: TRBJ2-2
D: TRBD1
CDR3: CASSSGQAYTGELFF
DNA: TGCGCCAGCAGCAGCGGACAGGCATACACCGGGGAGCTGTTTTTT

size: -
length: 14
V: TRBV2
J: TRBJ1-5
D: TRBD1
CDR3: CASTVTGVRQPQHF
DNA: TGTGCCAGCACTGTAACAGGGGTGCGACAGCCCCAGCATTTT

size: few
length: 16
V: TRBV28
J: TRBJ1-3
D: -
CDR3: CASSLWGTTFGNTIYF
DNA: TGTGCCAGCAGTTTATGGGGGACAACGTTCGGAAACACCATATATTTT

size: many
length: 15
V: TRBV18
J: TRBJ2-5
D: -
CDR3: CASAPTLNGRETQYF
DNA: TGTGCCAGCGCCCCGACCCTCAACGGGCGAGAGACCCAGTACTTC

size: many
length: 10
V: TRBV20-1
J: TRBJ2-1
D: -
CDR3: CSAREPGQFF
DNA: TGCAGTGCTAGGGAACCTGGGCAGTTCTTC

size: -
length: 14
V: TRBV5-1
J: TRBJ2-2
D: TRBD1
CDR3: CASSYTGGNGELFF
DNA: TGCGCCAGCAGCTACACAGGGGGTAACGGGGAGCTGTTTTTT

size: -
length: 16
V: TRBV7-2
J: TRBJ2-1
D: -
CDR3: CASSSDGARSYNEQFF
DNA: TGTGCCAGCAGCTCGGACGGGGCCCGCTCCTACAATGAGCAGTTCTTC

size: -
length: 15
V: TRBV7-9
J: TRBJ2-3
D: TRBD2
CDR3: CASSPGGVGTDTQYF
DNA: TGTGCCAGCAGCCCTGGGGGGGTAGGGACAGATACGCAGTATTTT

size: many
length: 14
V: TRBV18
J: TRBJ1-2
D: TRBD1
CDR3: CASSPVTGDYGYTF
DNA: TGTGCCAGCTCACCCGTTACAGGGGACTATGGCTACACCTTC

size: -
length: 22
V: TRBV7-9
J: TRBJ1-1
D: TRBD1
CDR3: CASSPMRPFDRVGEVRNTEAFF
DNA: TGTGCCAGCAGCCCTATGAGGCCCTTCGACAGGGTTGGAGAGGTGAGGAACACTGAAGCTTTCTTT

size: -
length: 15
V: TRBV6-1
J: TRBJ2-1
D: -
CDR3: CASTVGRGDRDEQFF
DNA: TGTGCCAGCACCGTTGGGAGAGGTGACCGGGATGAGCAGTTCTTC

size: many
length: 16
V: TRBV12-3/TRBV12-4
J: TRBJ2-1
D: TRBD1
CDR3: CASSTYRDREHNEQFF
DNA: TGTGCCAGCAGCACCTACCGGGACAGGGAACACAATGAGCAGTTCTTC

size: few
length: 14
V: TRBV19
J: TRBJ1-5
D: -
CDR3: CASSIDDLRGPQHF
DNA: TGTGCCAGTAGTATAGATGACCTGCGAGGGCCCCAGCATTTT

size: few
length: 14
V: TRBV7-9
J: TRBJ1-2
D: -
CDR3: CASSLEPGTGGYTF
DNA: TGTGCCAGCAGCTTAGAACCAGGGACGGGTGGCTACACCTTC

size: -
length: 19
V: TRBV3-1
J: TRBJ2-2
D: TRBD2
CDR3: CASSPVRPASGQNTGELFF
DNA: TGTGCCAGCAGCCCAGTACGGCCGGCTAGCGGTCAGAACACCGGGGAGCTGTTTTTT

size: -
length: 15
V: TRBV6-5
J: TRBJ1-5
D: TRBD1
CDR3: CASSYSGTVNQPQHF
DNA: TGTGCCAGCAGTTACTCTGGGACAGTCAATCAGCCCCAGCATTTT

size: -
length: 16
V: TRBV15
J: TRBJ2-2
D: TRBD2
CDR3: CATSRVSAGVTGELFF
DNA: TGTGCCACCAGCAGAGTAAGCGCGGGAGTAACCGGGGAGCTGTTTTTT

size: few
length: 18
V: TRBV5-1
J: TRBJ1-4
D: -
CDR3: CARKKRGMFYSPNEKLFF
DNA: TGCGCCAGAAAGAAGCGGGGCATGTTTTATTCGCCTAATGAAAAACTGTTTTTT

size: -
length: 14
V: TRBV30
J: TRBJ1-6
D: -
CDR3: CAWSVPGYNSPLHF
DNA: TGTGCCTGGAGTGTCCCAGGGTATAATTCACCCCTCCACTTT

size: -
length: 13
V: TRBV15
J: TRBJ1-4
D: -
CDR3: CATSRSTNEKLFF
DNA: TGTGCCACCAGCAGATCAACTAATGAAAAACTGTTTTTT

size: few
length: 14
V: TRBV28
J: TRBJ2-7
D: TRBD2
CDR3: CASSLASGRAEQYF
DNA: TGTGCCAGCAGTTTGGCTAGCGGGAGGGCCGAGCAGTACTTC

size: -
length: 14
V: TRBV6-4
J: TRBJ2-3
D: TRBD2
CDR3: CASSDAGGTDTQYF
DNA: TGTGCCAGCAGTGACGCGGGAGGCACAGATACGCAGTATTTT

size: -
length: 14
V: TRBV28
J: TRBJ2-5
D: -
CDR3: CASSLSEEVETQYF
DNA: TGTGCCAGCAGTCTGTCCGAGGAGGTGGAGACCCAGTACTTC

size: many
length: 12
V: TRBV7-9
J: TRBJ1-1
D: -
CDR3: CASSATDTEAFF
DNA: TGTGCCAGCAGCGCAACGGACACTGAAGCTTTCTTT

size: -
length: 15
V: TRBV9
J: TRBJ2-5
D: TRBD2
CDR3: CASSVSSGNQETQYF
DNA: TGTGCCAGCAGCGTCAGTAGCGGGAACCAAGAGACCCAGTACTTC

size: -
length: 14
V: TRBV11-3
J: TRBJ2-5
D: -
CDR3: CASSLGGVGETQYF
DNA: TGTGCCAGCAGCTTAGGAGGGGTAGGAGAGACCCAGTACTTC

size: few
length: 16
V: TRBV7-9
J: TRBJ2-1
D: -
CDR3: CASSLRGEGMGNEQFF
DNA: TGTGCCAGCAGCTTACGGGGTGAGGGGATGGGCAATGAGCAGTTCTTC

size: -
length: 17
V: TRBV6-6
J: TRBJ1-4
D: -
CDR3: CASSYSGVPSTNEKLFF
DNA: TGTGCCAGCAGTTACTCAGGTGTCCCGTCAACTAATGAAAAACTGTTTTTT

size: many
length: 16
V: TRBV28
J: TRBJ1-5
D: -
CDR3: CASSLRTTNSNQPQHF
DNA: TGTGCCAGCAGTCTCCGGACAACGAATAGCAATCAGCCCCAGCATTTT

size: few
length: 13
V: TRBV11-3
J: TRBJ1-1
D: -
CDR3: CASSPRGAVEAFF
DNA: TGTGCCAGCAGCCCTCGGGGAGCCGTTGAAGCTTTCTTT

size: many
length: 15
V: TRBV14
J: TRBJ2-1
D: TRBD2
CDR3: CASSQLAGGPWEQFF
DNA: TGTGCCAGCAGCCAACTAGCGGGAGGGCCCTGGGAGCAGTTCTTC

size: many
length: 14
V: TRBV3-1
J: TRBJ1-5
D: -
CDR3: CASSQGTGNQPQHF
DNA: TGTGCCAGCAGCCAGGGGACTGGAAATCAGCCCCAGCATTTT

size: -
length: 14
V: TRBV27
J: TRBJ1-1
D: -
CDR3: CASSFGRAVTEAFF
DNA: TGTGCCAGCAGTTTCGGCAGGGCGGTCACTGAAGCTTTCTTT

size: few
length: 13
V: TRBV5-1
J: TRBJ2-1
D: -
CDR3: CASSYGSNNEQFF
DNA: TGCGCCAGCAGCTACGGGAGTAACAATGAGCAGTTCTTC

size: many
length: 16
V: TRBV5-1
J: TRBJ2-7
D: -
CDR3: CASSLGRETTSYEQYF
DNA: TGCGCCAGCAGCTTGGGTAGGGAGACAACATCCTACGAGCAGTACTTC

size: -
length: 13
V: TRBV30
J: TRBJ2-5
D: -
CDR3: CAWSVSHQETQHF
DNA: TGTGCCTGGAGTGTAAGTCACCAAGAGACCCAGCACTTC

size: many
length: 18
V: TRBV5-1
J: TRBJ2-1
D: -
CDR3: CASSYPQWGGATDNEQFF
DNA: TGCGCCAGCAGCTACCCTCAATGGGGGGGGGCGACGGACAATGAGCAGTTCTTC

size: many
length: 12
V: TRBV7-3
J: TRBJ2-1
D: -
CDR3: CASSQGGGEQFF
DNA: TGTGCCAGCAGCCAGGGGGGGGGTGAGCAGTTCTTC

size: few
length: 14
V: TRBV2
J: TRBJ1-5
D: -
CDR3: CASSDTFSNQPQHF
DNA: TGTGCCAGCTCCGACACATTTAGCAATCAGCCCCAGCATTTT

size: -
length: 15
V: TRBV7-9
J: TRBJ2-3
D: TRBD2
CDR3: CASSWRGGYTDTQYF
DNA: TGTGCCAGCAGCTGGCGGGGGGGGTACACAGATACGCAGTATTTT

size: few
length: 17
V: TRBV28
J: TRBJ2-7
D: TRBD2
CDR3: CACSPGLAGGTRREQYF
DNA: TGTGCCTGCAGCCCCGGACTAGCGGGAGGGACCAGAAGGGAGCAGTACTTC

size: -
length: 15
V: TRBV2
J: TRBJ2-2
D: TRBD1
CDR3: CASKGTGSNTGELFF
DNA: TGTGCCAGCAAGGGGACAGGATCGAACACCGGGGAGCTGTTTTTT

size: -
length: 15
V: TRBV10-3
J: TRBJ1-1
D: -
CDR3: CAISDPGMMNTEAFF
DNA: TGTGCCATCAGTGACCCAGGTATGATGAACACTGAAGCTTTCTTT

size: few
length: 16
V: TRBV5-1
J: TRBJ2-2
D: TRBD1
CDR3: CASTFNAGTGTGELFF
DNA: TGCGCCAGCACTTTCAACGCCGGGACAGGCACCGGGGAGCTGTTTTTT

size: -
length: 13
V: TRBV9
J: TRBJ1-6
D: -
CDR3: CASNGDIDSPLHF
DNA: TGTGCCAGCAATGGGGACATCGATTCACCCCTCCACTTT

size: -
length: 16
V: TRBV3-1
J: TRBJ2-1
D: -
CDR3: CASSQAGRSVYNEQFF
DNA: TGTGCCAGCAGCCAAGCGGGACGGTCGGTGTACAATGAGCAGTTCTTC

size: -
length: 14
V: TRBV12-3/TRBV12-4
J: TRBJ2-7
D: TRBD2
CDR3: CASSLTSAAYEQYF
DNA: TGTGCCAGCAGTCTCACTAGCGCAGCCTACGAGCAGTACTTC